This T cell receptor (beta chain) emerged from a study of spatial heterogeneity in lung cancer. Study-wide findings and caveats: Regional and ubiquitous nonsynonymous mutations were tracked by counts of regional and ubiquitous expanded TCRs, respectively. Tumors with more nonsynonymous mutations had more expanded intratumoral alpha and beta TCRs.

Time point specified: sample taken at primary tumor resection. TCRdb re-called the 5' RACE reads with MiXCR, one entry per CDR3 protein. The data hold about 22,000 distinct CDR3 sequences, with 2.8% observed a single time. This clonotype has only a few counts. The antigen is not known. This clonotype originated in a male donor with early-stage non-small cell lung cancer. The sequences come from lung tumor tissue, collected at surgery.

For the CDR3, the DNA is TGCAGTGCTAGGGAGGACAGGGGCTATTCACCCCTCCACTTT. Protein sequence: CSAREDRGYSPLHF. V usage is TRBV20-1 and J usage is TRBJ1-6; 9 bases agree with TRBD1. Losses at the gene ends were 3 bases for V and 8 bases for J; bases not matched to a gene: 5. Germline V gene sequence: CDR1 DFQATT, CDR2 SNEGSKA (reference sequence). This CDR3 spans 14 amino acids.